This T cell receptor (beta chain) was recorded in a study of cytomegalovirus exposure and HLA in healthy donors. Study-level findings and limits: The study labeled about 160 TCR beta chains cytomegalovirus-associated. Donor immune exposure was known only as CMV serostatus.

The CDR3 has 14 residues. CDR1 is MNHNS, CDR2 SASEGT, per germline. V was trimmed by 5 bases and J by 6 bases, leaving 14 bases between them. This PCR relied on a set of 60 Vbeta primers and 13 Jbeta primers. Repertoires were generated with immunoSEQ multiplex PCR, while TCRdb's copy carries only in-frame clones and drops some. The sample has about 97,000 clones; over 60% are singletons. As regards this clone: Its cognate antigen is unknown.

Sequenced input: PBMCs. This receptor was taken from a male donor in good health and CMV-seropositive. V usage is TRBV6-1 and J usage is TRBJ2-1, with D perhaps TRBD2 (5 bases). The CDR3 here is CASSFLGGPNEQFF. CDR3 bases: TGTGCCAGCAGTTTCCTTGGAGGCCCCAATGAGCAGTTCTTC.